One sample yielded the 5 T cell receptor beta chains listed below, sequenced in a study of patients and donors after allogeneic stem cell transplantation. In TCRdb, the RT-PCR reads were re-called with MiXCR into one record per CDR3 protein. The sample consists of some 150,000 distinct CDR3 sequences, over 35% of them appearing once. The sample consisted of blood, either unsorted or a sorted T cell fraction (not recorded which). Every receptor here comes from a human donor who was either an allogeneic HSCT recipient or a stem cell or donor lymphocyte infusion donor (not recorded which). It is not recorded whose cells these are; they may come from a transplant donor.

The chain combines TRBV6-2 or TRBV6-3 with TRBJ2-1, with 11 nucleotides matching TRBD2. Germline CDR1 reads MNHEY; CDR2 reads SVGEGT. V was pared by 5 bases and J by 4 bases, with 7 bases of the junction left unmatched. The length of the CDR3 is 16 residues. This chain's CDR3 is CASSPPGLAVYNEQFF. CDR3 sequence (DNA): TGTGCCAGCAGTCCACCGGGACTAGCGGTATACAATGAGCAGTTCTTC.

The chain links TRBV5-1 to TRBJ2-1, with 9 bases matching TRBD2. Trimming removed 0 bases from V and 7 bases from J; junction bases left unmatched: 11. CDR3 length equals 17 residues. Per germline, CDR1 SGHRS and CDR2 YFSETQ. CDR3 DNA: TGCGCCAGCAGCTTGGGAGTTGGCGGGGGGGCCGGGAATGAGCAGTTCTTC. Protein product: CASSLGVGGGAGNEQFF.

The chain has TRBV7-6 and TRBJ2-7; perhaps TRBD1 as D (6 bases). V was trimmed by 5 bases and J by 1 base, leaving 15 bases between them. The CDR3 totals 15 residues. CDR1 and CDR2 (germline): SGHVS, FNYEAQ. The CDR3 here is CASSDSWDISYEQYF. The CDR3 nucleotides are TGTGCCAGCAGCGACTCCTGGGACATTTCCTACGAGCAGTACTTC.

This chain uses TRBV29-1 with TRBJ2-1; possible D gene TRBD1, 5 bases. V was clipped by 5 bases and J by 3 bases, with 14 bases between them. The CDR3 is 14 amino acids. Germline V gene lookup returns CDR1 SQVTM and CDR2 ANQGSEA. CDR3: CSVTRRQGYNEQFF. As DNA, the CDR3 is TGCAGCGTTACCCGTAGGCAGGGCTACAATGAGCAGTTCTTC.

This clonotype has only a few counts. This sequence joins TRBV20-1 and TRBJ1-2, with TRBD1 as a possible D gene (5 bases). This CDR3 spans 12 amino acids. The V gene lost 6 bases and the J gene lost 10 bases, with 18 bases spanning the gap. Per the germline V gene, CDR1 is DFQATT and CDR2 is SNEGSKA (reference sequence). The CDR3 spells CSAGKNGASYTF. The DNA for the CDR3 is TGCAGTGCGGGGAAGAACGGGGCTTCCTACACCTTC.